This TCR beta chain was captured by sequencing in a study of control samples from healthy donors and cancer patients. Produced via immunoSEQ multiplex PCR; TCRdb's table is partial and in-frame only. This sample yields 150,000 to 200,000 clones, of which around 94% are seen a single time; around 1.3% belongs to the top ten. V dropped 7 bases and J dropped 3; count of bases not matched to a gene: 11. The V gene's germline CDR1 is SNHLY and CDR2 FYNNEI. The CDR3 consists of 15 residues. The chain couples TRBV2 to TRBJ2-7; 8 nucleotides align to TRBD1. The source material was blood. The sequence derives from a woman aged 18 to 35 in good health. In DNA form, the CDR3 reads TGTGCCAGCACGCCGGACAGGGCATATTTCTACGAGCAGTACTTC. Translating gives CASTPDRAYFYEQYF.